This T cell receptor (beta chain) was identified in a study of cytomegalovirus exposure and HLA in healthy donors. The germline CDR1 and CDR2 sequences are MRHNA and SNTAGT. The V end was cut by 8 bases, the J end by 0 bases, with 19 bases between. This CDR3 spans 17 amino acids. With 60 Vbeta and 13 Jbeta primers, the PCR was carried out. Repertoires were generated with immunoSEQ multiplex PCR, while TCRdb's copy carries only in-frame clones and drops some. Seen here are around 110,000 clones, around 64% observed once, and the top ten hold approximately 9%. The clonotype was recovered from a man aged 25 to 40 in good health and CMV-seropositive. The chain links TRBV6-4 to TRBJ2-2; D perhaps matches TRBD1 (6 bases). The sequencing input was PBMCs. The CDR3 loop reads CASPRVGQSSNTGELFF. The CDR3 region has the DNA TGTGCCAGCCCGAGAGTTGGACAGAGCTCGAACACCGGGGAGCTGTTTTTT.